Listed below are T cell receptor beta chains from one sample, sequenced in a study of post-analysis software for immune sequencing data. TCRdb re-called the PCR reads with MiXCR, one entry per CDR3 protein. The table has hundreds of thousands of distinct CDR3 sequences, around 40% seen once. The sequencing sample was made of blood. These receptors were collected from a girl aged 10 to 17 with multiple sclerosis. Each CDR3 is given with its conserved first and last residue. The D gene is left open where the match is weak. Size tells how often a clone was seen (once, few, many) or the class of an expanded clone, and some rows leave it out.

D	V	size	J	DNA	CDR3
-	TRBV20-1	-	TRBJ1-1	TGCAGTGCCATCTTTATGGGGAACACTGAAGCTTTCTTT	CSAIFMGNTEAFF
TRBD2	TRBV20-1	few	TRBJ2-3	TGCAGTGCTAGACTAGCGGCAGATACGCAGTATTTT	CSARLAADTQYF
-	TRBV6-2/TRBV6-3	-	TRBJ2-7	TGTGCCATCACCGGGACTGGCTCCTACGAGCAGTACTTC	CAITGTGSYEQYF
-	TRBV28	-	TRBJ2-5	TGTGCCAGCAGCGGTGGGATTGCGTACCAAGAGACCCAGTACTTC	CASSGGIAYQETQYF
TRBD1	TRBV7-2	-	TRBJ1-3	TGTGCCAGCAGCCACGGGGACAGGGGGACCGGAAACACCATATATTTT	CASSHGDRGTGNTIYF
TRBD2	TRBV28	few	TRBJ2-7	TGTGCCAGCAGACTCCGACTAGCGGGGACCTACGAGCAGTACTTC	CASRLRLAGTYEQYF
TRBD1	TRBV20-1	few	TRBJ2-7	TGCAGTGCCTTGGGACAGGGGACCTACGAGCAGTACTTC	CSALGQGTYEQYF
-	TRBV27	many	TRBJ2-1	TGTGCCAGCAGTTTAGGGGGATTATACAATGAGCAGTTCTTC	CASSLGGLYNEQFF
-	TRBV4-2	few	TRBJ1-6	TGTGCCAGCAGCCAAGAAAGGGGTAGGAATTCACCCCTCCACTTT	CASSQERGRNSPLHF
-	TRBV7-6	-	TRBJ2-7	TGTGCCAGCAGCTTAGTCTGGGACACAAAGCCCTACGAGCAGTACTTC	CASSLVWDTKPYEQYF
TRBD2	TRBV9	-	TRBJ2-1	TGTGCCAGCAGCGTCCTTAGCGGGACGGGCAATGAGCAGTTCTTC	CASSVLSGTGNEQFF
-	TRBV28	-	TRBJ2-1	TGTGCCAGCAGTTCGGGGGCGGCCAATTACAATGAGCAGTTCTTC	CASSSGAANYNEQFF
-	TRBV9	-	TRBJ1-2	TGTGCCAGCAGCGTAGATTCAGGTCCCTATCGCTACACCTTC	CASSVDSGPYRYTF
-	TRBV12-3/TRBV12-4	-	TRBJ2-3	TGTGCCAGCAGTCTAACTGACATAGATACGCAGTATTTT	CASSLTDIDTQYF
-	TRBV20-1	-	TRBJ2-1	TGCAGTGCTCCAAAAACTGCCTACGGGGTCTACAATGAGCAGTTCTTC	CSAPKTAYGVYNEQFF
-	TRBV3-1	few	TRBJ2-7	TGTGCCAGCAGCCAAGCCAGGGATAGCTACGAGCAGTACTTC	CASSQARDSYEQYF
-	TRBV20-1	few	TRBJ2-3	TGCAGTGCTAGAGATTGGCCAGATACGCAGTATTTT	CSARDWPDTQYF
-	TRBV6-5	-	TRBJ2-3	TGTGCCAGCAGTGGGTTCTTTCCAGATACGCAGTATTTT	CASSGFFPDTQYF
TRBD1	TRBV2	-	TRBJ2-2	TGTGCCAGCAACGGACAGGCAAACACCGGGGAGCTGTTTTTT	CASNGQANTGELFF
-	TRBV2	-	TRBJ2-3	TGTGCCAGCAGAACCGGACATGTTAGAACAGATACGCAGTATTTT	CASRTGHVRTDTQYF
-	TRBV4-1	-	TRBJ1-3	TGCGCCAGCAGCCAACAGGACCTTGGAAACACCATATATTTT	CASSQQDLGNTIYF
TRBD1	TRBV20-1	once	TRBJ2-1	TGCAGCTACTCGGGACAGGGGAATGAGCAGTTCTTC	CSYSGQGNEQFF
-	TRBV5-1	-	TRBJ2-5	TGCGCCAGCAGCTTTGGATACGGGGTCCTTGGGGAGACCCAGTACTTC	CASSFGYGVLGETQYF
TRBD1	TRBV6-5	-	TRBJ1-4	TGTGCCAGCAGTTACGGGACAGGGTCTGGTAATGAAAAACTGTTTTTT	CASSYGTGSGNEKLFF
-	TRBV4-1	-	TRBJ2-1	TGCGCCAGCAGCCAAAGACAGGACAACACCAATGAGCAGTTCTTC	CASSQRQDNTNEQFF
-	TRBV4-1	-	TRBJ2-1	TGCGCCAGCAGCCATCAGGGTAGCTACAATGAGCAGTTCTTC	CASSHQGSYNEQFF
TRBD1	TRBV2	-	TRBJ2-5	TGTGCCAGCAGTGATGGGCAGGGGGAGGAGACCCAGTACTTC	CASSDGQGEETQYF
TRBD2	TRBV5-1	-	TRBJ2-1	TGCGCCAGCAGCTTGAGCGGGAGTAACAATGAGCAGTTCTTC	CASSLSGSNNEQFF
-	TRBV12-3/TRBV12-4	-	TRBJ1-5	TGTGCTAGCACCCTTCGAGCGGGTGTTAGCAATCAGCCCCAGCATTTT	CASTLRAGVSNQPQHF
-	TRBV29-1	-	TRBJ2-3	TGCAGCGTTGCCAGGGCCGCAGATACGCAGTATTTT	CSVARAADTQYF
TRBD2	TRBV12-3/TRBV12-4	-	TRBJ2-1	TGTGCCAGCAGCCTAGCGGCGGGGAGTGAGCAGTTCTTC	CASSLAAGSEQFF
TRBD2	TRBV20-1	-	TRBJ2-5	TGCAGTGCTCGACCGCGACTAGCGGATCAAGAGACCCAGTACTTC	CSARPRLADQETQYF
-	TRBV12-3/TRBV12-4	few	TRBJ2-5	TGTGCCAGCAGTTACAGGGTCGTCGAGACCCAGTACTTC	CASSYRVVETQYF
TRBD2	TRBV3-1	once	TRBJ2-5	TGTGCCAGCAGCCATGACCCTAGCGGGGGTTTCGGAACCCAGTACTTC	CASSHDPSGGFGTQYF
-	TRBV20-1	-	TRBJ1-1	TGCAGTGCTCCTTTTGATGGGACGAACACTGAAGCTTTCTTT	CSAPFDGTNTEAFF
-	TRBV12-5	-	TRBJ1-5	TGTGCTAGTAGACTAGATAATCAGCCCCAGCATTTT	CASRLDNQPQHF
-	TRBV24-1	-	TRBJ2-5	TGTGCCACCAGTATCCAGAACCAAGAGACCCAGTACTTC	CATSIQNQETQYF
TRBD1	TRBV7-3	-	TRBJ1-1	TGTGCCAGCAGCTCAGGCACCGGGACAGTGAACACTGAAGCTTTCTTT	CASSSGTGTVNTEAFF
-	TRBV15	few	TRBJ1-2	TGTGCCACCAGCAGAGATCTTGGGGTTAACTATGGCTACACCTTC	CATSRDLGVNYGYTF
-	TRBV29-1	few	TRBJ2-7	TGCAGCGTTGAGGGGGTCGGCACAAGCTCCTACGAGCAGTACTTC	CSVEGVGTSSYEQYF